The 23 T cell receptor beta chains presented below share a single source sample, sequenced in a study of cytomegalovirus exposure and HLA in healthy donors (dated by TCRdb to 2017 to 2019). The protocol used for the library was the immunoSEQ multiplex PCR assay. For the multiplex PCR, a mixture combining 60 forward primers for TCR Vbeta segments and 13 reverse primers for TCR Jbeta segments was used. What TCRdb holds here is the immuneACCESS table cut down to in-frame rearrangements. Part of the clones is not present; checked against another copy, under half of the missing clones reflect an unresolved V gene, and the others are unexplained. For this sample there are about 62,000 clones; more than 70% appear just once. About 4.9% of the sample is in the top ten clones. Sequencing was performed on PBMCs. The receptors were sampled from a woman aged 25 to 39 in good health and CMV-seronegative.

The rearrangement uses TRBV4-3 and TRBJ2-2; D possibly corresponds to TRBD1 (5 bases). This CDR3 comprises 20 residues. Trimming took off 0 bases at V and 5 bases at J, with 25 bases between the two ends. Germline lookup yields CDR1 LGHNA and CDR2 YSLEER. CDR3 residues: CASSQELSLWGAGVTGELFF. The CDR3 DNA follows: TGCGCCAGCAGCCAAGAATTATCGCTTTGGGGCGCTGGGGTGACCGGGGAGCTGTTTTTT.

This clone was observed a handful of times. The chain uses TRBV28 and TRBJ1-3; 9 nucleotides match TRBD1. This CDR3 has 14 residues. Germline-derived CDR1 and CDR2 are MDHEN and SYDVKM. V shed 6 bases and J 9 bases; nucleotides not matched to a gene: 9. CDR3 nucleotide sequence: TGTGCCAGCAGACCCTCGACAGGGGGAGGCACCATATATTTT. The encoded protein is CASRPSTGGGTIYF.

The genes are TRBV30 and TRBJ1-1, with D perhaps matching TRBD1 (6 bases). V dropped 0 bases and J dropped 9 bases, with 8 bases sitting between them. CDR1 and CDR2 (germline): GTSNPN, SVGIG (reference sequence). The CDR3 contains 11 residues. The CDR3 protein is CAWSVQGKAFF. The CDR3, as DNA: TGTGCCTGGAGTGTACAGGGAAAAGCTTTCTTT.

The gene calls are TRBV6-6 and TRBJ2-3; tentative D call: TRBD2 (6 bases). The CDR3 has 14 amino acids. V was pared by 2 bases and J by 5 bases, with 11 bases between. Looked up from germline, CDR1 is MNHNY and CDR2 is SVGAGI (reference sequence). The CDR3 loop reads CASSYPSEGDTQYF. Here the CDR3 DNA reads TGTGCCAGCAGTTACCCTAGCGAGGGAGATACGCAGTATTTT.

The chain recombines TRBV11-2 with TRBJ2-7, with 7 bases aligning to TRBD2. This CDR3 is built from 16 residues. The junction had 15 bases not matched to a gene; V was cut back by 4 bases and J by 6 bases. Germline CDR1 SGHAT, CDR2 FQNNGV. Written as DNA, the CDR3 is TGTGCCAGCAGCTCAGCCTCCGGGACGGGGGGACGCGAGCAGTACTTC. Its protein is CASSSASGTGGREQYF. The full variable domain, with the rest looked up from reference TRBV11-2 and TRBJ2-7, is EAGVAQSPRYKIIEKRQSVAFWCNPISGHATLYWYQQILGQGPKLLIQFQNNGVVDDSQLPKDRFSAERLKGVDSTLKIQPAKLEDSAVYLCASSSASGTGGREQYFGPGTRLTVT.

This clone was found once. The chain links TRBV7-9 to TRBJ2-5; weak D call: TRBD2 (5 bases). CDR1 SEHNR and CDR2 FQNEAQ come from the germline V gene (reference sequence). This CDR3 is 14 amino acids long. Trimming left V 4 bases short and J 5 bases short, with 14 bases between. For the CDR3, the DNA is TGTGCCAGCAGCTCTAACTCCGGCGGGGAGACCCAGTACTTC. Its translation is CASSSNSGGETQYF.

The sample holds a few counts of this clone. V usage is TRBV6-1 and J usage is TRBJ1-1, with D uncertain. V lost 7 bases to trimming and J lost 1 base, with 10 bases between them. Germline V gene data show CDR1 as MNHNS and CDR2 as SASEGT. The CDR3 has 13 amino acids. The CDR3, as DNA: TGTGCCAGCAACCCAACCGGGAACACTGAAGCTTTCTTT. This gives the protein CASNPTGNTEAFF.

As DNA, the CDR3 is TGTGCCAGTAGTATTGGGCCCGGGACTAGCGGGGGCAATGAGCAGTTCTTC. Amino acids: CASSIGPGTSGGNEQFF. The genes are TRBV19 and TRBJ2-1, with TRBD2 matching over 14 bases. Trimming took 3 bases from V and 6 from J; bases not matched to a gene: 7. Germline CDR1 is LNHDA and CDR2 is SQIVND (reference sequence). This CDR3 region has 17 residues.

V and J are TRBV7-3 and TRBJ2-2, with a tentative D call TRBD1 (5 bases). V gave up 5 bases and J gave up 1 base, with 8 bases separating them. CDR1 SGHTA and CDR2 FQGTGA come from the germline V gene. The CDR3 length is 14 residues. Here the CDR3 DNA reads TGTGCCAGCAGCGATACAGGGAACACCGGGGAGCTGTTTTTT. Amino acid sequence: CASSDTGNTGELFF.

The rearrangement joins TRBV7-2 to TRBJ2-1; 8 nucleotides agree with TRBD2. Germline V gene lookup returns CDR1 SGHTA and CDR2 FQGNSA. V shed 5 bases and J 6 bases; nucleotides not matched to a gene: 6. The length of the CDR3 is 14 residues. The CDR3, as DNA: TGTGCCAGCAGCGGGACGGGGACTAGCAATGAGCAGTTCTTC. Translation gives CASSGTGTSNEQFF.

The CDR3 spells CASSSETGPYGYTF. CDR3 in DNA: TGTGCCAGCAGTTCTGAGACAGGCCCCTATGGCTACACCTTC. The chain recombines TRBV6-5 with TRBJ1-2; a weak D match, TRBD1 (6 bases). Germline CDR1 MNHEY, CDR2 SVGAGI. V was clipped by 4 bases and J by 4 bases, with 13 bases between them. The CDR3 has 14 residues.

The genes are TRBV19 and TRBJ1-2; D is perhaps TRBD1 (5 bases). This CDR3 is 14 amino acids long. Trimming left V 3 bases short and J 0 bases short, with 8 bases between. Per the germline V gene, CDR1 is LNHDA and CDR2 is SQIVND (reference sequence). CDR3 protein: CASSMMTANYGYTF. CDR3 bases: TGTGCCAGTAGTATGATGACAGCTAACTATGGCTACACCTTC.

This chain joins TRBV7-9 and TRBJ1-2, with 8 nucleotides matching TRBD1. CDR3 length: 14 residues. The germline gives CDR1 SEHNR, CDR2 FQNEAQ (reference sequence). V trimming: 7 bases; J trimming: 5 bases; junction bases outside the gene matches: 9. The CDR3 sequence: CASKETGEGYGYTF. CDR3 DNA sequence: TGTGCCAGCAAGGAGACAGGGGAGGGATATGGCTACACCTTC.

The CDR3 DNA reads as TGTGCTAGTGGCGATACGGGACTAGCGAAAAGCTCCTACAATGAGCAGTTCTTC. This translates into CASGDTGLAKSSYNEQFF. The chain recombines TRBV12-5 with TRBJ2-1; 10 nucleotides match TRBD2. V gave up 6 bases and J gave up 0 bases; unmatched junction bases: 11. Germline V gene lookup returns CDR1 LGHNT and CDR2 FRNRAP. The length of the CDR3 is 18 residues.

This clone was observed once. This chain joins TRBV25-1 and TRBJ1-5; a possible D gene is TRBD1 (5 bases). The CDR3 totals 14 residues. Germline CDR1 is MGHDK and CDR2 is SYGVNS. V lost 3 bases and J 3 bases, leaving 9 bases between the germline ends. The CDR3 loop reads CASSDRGSNQPQHF. CDR3 bases: TGTGCCAGCAGTGATAGGGGTTCCAATCAGCCCCAGCATTTT.

This chain links TRBV15 with TRBJ2-2; D may be TRBD1 (5 bases). The V gene lost 1 base and the J gene lost 3 bases, with 12 bases spanning the gap. There are 16 residues in the CDR3. CDR1 and CDR2 from the germline V gene are LNHNV and YYDKDF (reference sequence). This chain's CDR3 is CATSRGSRVDTGELFF. In DNA, the CDR3 is TGTGCCACCAGCAGAGGCTCCAGGGTGGACACCGGGGAGCTGTTTTTT.

The rearrangement joins TRBV2 to TRBJ1-6; 7 bases line up with TRBD1. The germline V gene has CDR1 SNHLY and CDR2 FYNNEI. The CDR3 loop spans 13 amino acids. J gave up 10 bases and V 6 bases, and 6 bases lay outside the gene matches. CDR3 sequence reads: CASRASGGSPLHF. The DNA for the CDR3 is TGTGCCAGCAGAGCCTCAGGGGGATCACCCCTCCACTTT.

This clone was counted only a few times. The chain combines TRBV18 with TRBJ2-5; tentatively, D is TRBD1 (5 bases). This CDR3 is built from 13 residues. Germline-derived CDR1 and CDR2 are KGHSH and LQKENI. V was pared by 1 base and J by 4 bases, with 7 bases between. The CDR3 reads CASSPQGSETQYF. As DNA, the CDR3 is TGTGCCAGCTCACCACAGGGGTCAGAGACCCAGTACTTC.

The chain couples TRBV27 to TRBJ1-3; no firm D call. Per germline, CDR1 MNHEY and CDR2 SMNVEV (reference sequence). The V and J ends lost 5 bases and 2 bases respectively, with 19 bases between them. This CDR3 has 17 residues. The DNA of the CDR3 is TGTGCCAGCAGTCTAGACGGGTACCCACGGCCTGGAAACACCATATATTTT. It codes for CASSLDGYPRPGNTIYF.

The CDR3 DNA reads as TGTGCCAGCAGCTTGGCCGAGACAGGGGTCGGAGAGACCCAGTACTTC. It is translated as CASSLAETGVGETQYF. The V gene is TRBV5-8, the J gene TRBJ2-5, with 8 bases lining up with TRBD1. This CDR3 spans 16 amino acids. With V trimmed by 0 bases and J by 4 bases, 8 bases remained unmatched. CDR1 SGHTS and CDR2 YDEGEE come from the germline V gene.

The chain carries TRBV7-3 and TRBJ1-1, with TRBD1 as a possible D gene (5 bases). The V gene lost 3 bases and the J gene lost 4 bases, with 15 bases spanning the gap. The germline CDR1 and CDR2 sequences are SGHTA and FQGTGA. The CDR3 has 15 residues. The DNA for the CDR3 is TGTGCCAGCAGCTTTACAGGCCTGGTGGGCACTGAAGCTTTCTTT. Translated, it gives CASSFTGLVGTEAFF.

The chain couples TRBV6-5 to TRBJ1-4; D possibly corresponds to TRBD1 (6 bases). Germline CDR1 and CDR2: MNHEY and SVGAGI. The germline V and J ends were trimmed by 4 bases and 4 bases, with 13 bases remaining between them. The CDR3 totals 15 residues. In DNA, the CDR3 is TGTGCCAGCAGTTCCTCCGGGACAATTAATGAAAAACTGTTTTTT. Protein: CASSSSGTINEKLFF.

The chain employs TRBV7-9 and TRBJ1-5, with a weak D call TRBD1 (6 bases). V dropped 1 base and J dropped 8 bases, with 15 bases sitting between them. This CDR3 comprises 15 residues. Germline-derived CDR1 and CDR2 are SEHNR and FQNEAQ (reference sequence). The CDR3 DNA reads as TGTGCCAGCAGCTTAGTTGGGGGGGCCAGGGAGCCCCAGCATTTT. It is translated as CASSLVGGAREPQHF.